The 17 T cell receptor beta chains below were found in one sample sequenced in a study of T-cell reconstitution after alpha-beta-depleted transplantation in children. TCRbeta library preparation incorporated unique molecular identifiers. TCRdb reanalysed the PCR reads using MiXCR and keeps one entry per CDR3 protein. Of some 300,000 distinct CDR3 sequences listed, 9.5% to 13% are singletons. The sequenced sample was PBMCs, obtained before TCRalphabeta/CD19-depleted stem cell transplant. The receptors originated from a boy less than two years old with acute myeloid leukemia, due to receive a stem cell transplant.

This clonotype was counted ten times or more. The chain uses TRBV11-2 and TRBJ2-1; unclear D gene. This CDR3 has 15 amino acids. The ends were cut back, 1 base at V and 2 bases at J, with 9 bases in the middle. CDR1 and CDR2 (germline): SGHAT, FQNNGV. The CDR3 nucleotides are TGTGCCAGCAGCTTAGTCGCAGGAACCTACAATGAGCAGTTCTTC. This gives the protein CASSLVAGTYNEQFF.

In this sample, this clonotype turned up many times. The chain uses TRBV6-2 or TRBV6-3 and TRBJ2-2; D gene ambiguous. CDR3 length: 14 residues. V lost 4 bases, J lost 5 bases, and 11 bases lay in between. Germline V gene sequence: CDR1 MNHEY, CDR2 SVGEGT. In DNA, the CDR3 is TGTGCCAGCAGTTTATTGGCGAGGACCGGGGAGCTGTTTTTT. This gives the protein CASSLLARTGELFF.

The table lists this clonotype with many counts. V is TRBV7-8 and J is TRBJ2-7, with TRBD1 identical over 8 bases. Germline trimming cut 1 base from V and 6 bases from J; bases unmatched to any gene: 5. The CDR3 is 14 amino acids. Looked up from germline, CDR1 is SGHVS and CDR2 is FQNEAQ. The CDR3 reads CASSLGQGILEQYF. As DNA, the CDR3 is TGTGCCAGCAGCTTAGGACAGGGGATCCTCGAGCAGTACTTC.

This clonotype was counted at least ten times. The chain is built from TRBV29-1 and TRBJ2-4; a weak D match, TRBD2 (5 bases). This CDR3 has 12 residues. The germline V gene has CDR1 SQVTM and CDR2 ANQGSEA. In DNA form, the CDR3 reads TGCGCGTGGGGAGAAGCCAAAAACATTCAGTACTTC. Amino acids: CAWGEAKNIQYF.

On this clonotype itself: This may be a read error, as it is one base from a much larger clone. The chain joins TRBV27 to TRBJ2-7, with D tentatively TRBD2 (5 bases). In germline, CDR1 is MNHEY, CDR2 SMNVEV (reference sequence). V lost 4 bases to trimming and J lost 2 bases, with 21 bases between them. The CDR3 totals 17 residues. Here the CDR3 DNA reads TGTGCCAGCAGTTATATGGGAGTGGGCAGGTTCCCCTACGAGCAGTACTTC. Its translation is CASSYMGVGRFPYEQYF.

This clonotype was observed many times. The chain recombines TRBV12-5 with TRBJ1-2, with D possibly matching TRBD1 (6 bases). CDR3 length: 15 amino acids. Germline V gives CDR1 LGHNT, CDR2 FRNRAP. Trimming stripped 5 bases from V and 8 bases from J, with 21 bases between. CDR3 protein: CASGDRSGGAFGYTF. In nucleotides, the CDR3 is TGTGCTAGTGGTGACCGTTCCGGGGGGGCGTTCGGCTACACCTTC.

This clonotype was detected only a few times. The chain uses TRBV7-2 and TRBJ2-7; 8 bases line up with TRBD2. The CDR3 is 15 amino acids. The V gene's germline CDR1 is SGHTA and CDR2 FQGNSA. Trimming at V came to 7 bases and at J to 2 bases, leaving 10 bases not matched to a gene. This chain's CDR3 is CASTRSGTRPYEQYF. The CDR3 nucleotides read TGTGCCAGCACCCGCTCCGGGACTAGGCCCTACGAGCAGTACTTC.

A remark on this clonotype: A much larger clone differs from this one at a single base, so this may be a read error. CDR3 sequence reads: CASSWGSYNELFF. In DNA form, the CDR3 reads TGTGCCAGCAGCTGGGGGTCCTACAATGAGCTGTTCTTC. This rearrangement joins TRBV7-2 to TRBJ2-1, with D possibly called TRBD1 or TRBD2 (5 bases each). In germline, CDR1 is SGHTA, CDR2 FQGNSA. This CDR3 is built from 13 residues.

This clonotype came up many times. The chain carries TRBV7-9 and TRBJ1-5, with D possibly being TRBD1 (5 bases). Trimming left V 5 bases short and J 4 bases short, with 9 bases between. The CDR3 spans 13 residues. Germline lookup yields CDR1 SEHNR and CDR2 FQNEAQ (reference sequence). CDR3 DNA sequence: TGTGCCAGCAGCCTGGACATGAATCAGCCCCAGCATTTT. The encoded protein is CASSLDMNQPQHF.

In this sample, this clonotype turned up many times. CDR3 sequence reads: CASSVPGNTEAFF. CDR3 coding DNA: TGTGCCAGCAGCGTACCAGGGAACACTGAAGCTTTCTTT. The chain is built from TRBV9 and TRBJ1-1; D is uncertain. This CDR3 region has 13 residues. Germline V gives CDR1 SGDLS, CDR2 YYNGEE. With 1 base removed from V and 1 base from J, the gap between germline ends came to 5 bases. The whole variable domain, filled in from reference TRBV9 and TRBJ1-1, reads DSGVTQTPKHLITATGQRVTLRCSPRSGDLSVYWYQQSLDQGLQFLIQYYNGEERAKGNILERFSAQQFPDLHSELNLSSLELGDSALYFCASSVPGNTEAFFGQGTRLTVV.

On this clonotype itself: A much larger clone differs from this one at a single base, so this may be a read error. This chain connects TRBV29-1 to TRBJ1-1; 7 bases line up with TRBD1. CDR1 SQVTM and CDR2 ANQGSEA come from the germline V gene. The V segment lost 4 bases and the J segment 4 bases; nucleotides outside the gene matches: 9. CDR3 length equals 14 residues. CDR3 coding DNA: TGCAGCGTTGCCAAACAGGGGACGTTCACTGAAGCTTTCTTT. Amino acid sequence: CSVAKQGTFTEAFF.

This clonotype has a count of ten or more. The chain recombines TRBV7-2 with TRBJ2-3; TRBD2 aligns across 7 bases. The CDR3 sequence is 18 residues long. V trimming: 1 base; J trimming: 2 bases; junction bases outside the gene matches: 12. Germline assignment: CDR1 SGHTA and CDR2 FQGNSA. This CDR3 reads CASSLGPSGVGTTDTQYF. Here the CDR3 DNA reads TGTGCCAGCAGCTTAGGGCCTAGCGGAGTTGGGACCACAGATACGCAGTATTTT.

Many counts were recorded for this clonotype. The V call is TRBV12-3 or TRBV12-4, the J call TRBJ2-1; 11 bases line up with TRBD2. V shed 3 bases and J 4 bases; nucleotides not matched to a gene: 5. The CDR3 totals 16 residues. The chain's CDR3 is CASSFRASGRYNEQFF. DNA for the CDR3: TGTGCCAGCAGTTTTAGGGCTAGCGGGAGGTACAATGAGCAGTTCTTC.

This clonotype was found many times. The chain recombines TRBV5-5 with TRBJ2-1; perhaps TRBD2 as D (5 bases). V dropped 3 bases and J dropped 14 bases, with 15 bases sitting between them. Germline CDR1 reads SGHKS; CDR2 reads YYEKEE (reference sequence). This CDR3 comprises 12 residues. The DNA of the CDR3 is TGTGCCAGCAGCTCGATCAAGACCGGGGAGTTCTTC. This codes for CASSSIKTGEFF.

The V gene is TRBV29-1, the J gene TRBJ2-7; D is unresolved. This CDR3 has 19 residues. Germline values: CDR1 SQVTM, CDR2 ANQGSEA. Trimming removed 4 bases at V and 1 base at J, with 29 bases between. The CDR3 region is CSVVRTPPVAHRKSYEQYF. The CDR3 DNA sequence: TGCAGCGTTGTTAGAACCCCCCCAGTAGCACACCGTAAGTCCTACGAGCAGTACTTC.

This clonotype was seen ten or more times. The rearrangement uses TRBV5-1 and TRBJ2-3; D gene uncertain. In germline, CDR1 is SGHRS, CDR2 YFSETQ. V was trimmed by 3 bases and J by 2 bases, leaving 10 bases between them. The CDR3 is made up of 14 amino acids. Here the CDR3 reads CASSYISPTDTQYF. The DNA of the CDR3 is TGCGCCAGCAGCTACATCAGCCCCACAGATACGCAGTATTTT.

The table lists this clonotype with many counts. The chain couples TRBV7-9 to TRBJ2-7; 7 bases are shared with TRBD1. CDR1 is SEHNR, CDR2 FQNEAQ, per germline (reference sequence). The V segment lost 3 bases and the J segment 6 bases; nucleotides outside the gene matches: 2. CDR3 size: 12 residues. The DNA for the CDR3 is TGTGCCAGCAGCTTCGACAGGGTCGAGCAGTACTTC. Translated: CASSFDRVEQYF. Drawing the rest from reference TRBV7-9 and TRBJ2-7, the complete variable domain is DTGVSQNPRHKITKRGQNVTFRCDPISEHNRLYWYRQTLGQGPEFLTYFQNEAQLEKSRLLSDRFSAERPKGSFSTLEIQRTEQGDSAMYLCASSFDRVEQYFGPGTRLTVT.